The 15 T cell receptor beta chains listed next were all sequenced from one sample in a study of blood T cell repertoires in COVID-19. Sequencing was performed with immunoSEQ multiplex PCR; in TCRdb, only in-frame clones are kept and a portion is missing. The sample lists approximately 96,000 clones, over 90% seen once, with approximately 4.2% in the top ten. The sample comprised peripheral blood. The source of these receptors is a human donor with active COVID-19. The donor label of this sample is uncertain.

The chain employs TRBV20-1 and TRBJ1-6, with D possibly TRBD1 on 6 matching bases. Germline-derived CDR1 and CDR2 are DFQATT and SNEGSKA (reference sequence). The CDR3 extends over 16 amino acids. V lost 3 bases to trimming and J lost 2 bases, with 14 bases between them. The CDR3 loop is CSASVGHQAYNSPLHF. The CDR3 region has the DNA TGCAGTGCTAGTGTGGGACATCAAGCCTATAATTCACCCCTCCACTTT.

CDR3 loop: CASSQVASNEQFF. For the CDR3, the DNA is TGCGCCAGCAGCCAAGTTGCTAGCAATGAGCAGTTCTTC. This chain links TRBV4-3 with TRBJ2-1; no reliable D call. CDR1 LGHNA and CDR2 YSLEER come from the germline V gene. The CDR3 has 13 amino acids. Trimming cost V 1 base and J 6 bases, with 7 bases left between them.

The chain is built from TRBV19 and TRBJ1-5, with D possibly being TRBD1 (5 bases). CDR1 is LNHDA, CDR2 SQIVND, per germline (reference sequence). This CDR3 spans 12 amino acids. Deletions cut 5 bases from V and 5 bases from J, with 7 bases between. The CDR3, as DNA: TGTGCCAGTAGTGACAGTTATCAGCCCCAGCATTTT. Translating gives CASSDSYQPQHF.

The rearrangement joins TRBV28 to TRBJ2-3, with D possibly matching TRBD2 (6 bases). The CDR3 sequence is 15 residues long. Trimming pared 2 bases from V and 0 bases from J, leaving 9 bases between. Per the germline V gene, CDR1 is MDHEN and CDR2 is SYDVKM. In nucleotides, the CDR3 is TGTGCCAGCAGTTTACTAGCGCCGAGCACAGATACGCAGTATTTT. It is translated as CASSLLAPSTDTQYF.

This sequence joins TRBV2 and TRBJ2-1; D gene ambiguous. In germline, CDR1 is SNHLY, CDR2 FYNNEI. The CDR3 is 13 residues long. Trimming left V 7 bases short and J 0 bases short, with 7 bases between. The CDR3, as DNA: TGTGCCAGCACGAGTAACTCCTACAATGAGCAGTTCTTC. This codes for CASTSNSYNEQFF.

The J gene is TRBJ1-4, the V gene TRBV5-4; 10 bases map to TRBD1. Germline loops: CDR1 SGHNT, CDR2 YYREEE (reference sequence). The length of the CDR3 is 19 residues. Trimming took 1 base from V and 4 from J; bases not matched to a gene: 13. The CDR3 loop is CASSLFTGQGLLNNEKLFF. In DNA, the CDR3 is TGTGCCAGCAGCTTGTTCACGGGACAGGGGTTATTAAATAATGAAAAACTGTTTTTT.

The J gene is TRBJ2-2, the V gene TRBV6-2 or TRBV6-3; TRBD1 matches 7 bases. Losses at the gene ends were 6 bases for V and 5 bases for J; bases not matched to a gene: 9. This CDR3 contains 15 residues. CDR1 and CDR2 from the germline V gene are MNHEY and SVGEGT. The CDR3 nucleotides read TGTGCCAGCAGACCTGGACAGGTCGAGACCGGGGAGCTGTTTTTT. It specifies CASRPGQVETGELFF.

This clone was observed a handful of times. The chain has TRBV19 and TRBJ2-7, with 13 bases fitting TRBD2. The CDR3 loop spans 17 amino acids. The germline V gene encodes CDR1 LNHDA and CDR2 SQIVND (reference sequence). J gave up 2 bases and V 5 bases, and 9 bases lay outside the gene matches. DNA for the CDR3: TGTGCCAGTAGTTTAAAGGTGGGACTAGCGGGAACCTACGAGCAGTACTTC. Translating it yields CASSLKVGLAGTYEQYF.

This sequence joins TRBV12-5 and TRBJ1-5, with TRBD1 as a possible D gene (6 bases). V lost 2 bases, J lost 2 bases, and 13 bases lay in between. There are 16 residues in the CDR3. Germline V gene lookup returns CDR1 LGHNT and CDR2 FRNRAP. CDR3 in amino acids: CASGLSGGAGNQPQHF. CDR3 bases: TGTGCTAGTGGTTTGTCGGGGGGCGCAGGCAATCAGCCCCAGCATTTT. Using reference TRBV12-5 and TRBJ1-5 for the parts outside the CDR3, the full variable domain is DARVTQTPRHKVTEMGQEVTMRCQPILGHNTVFWYRQTMMQGLELLAYFRNRAPLDDSGMPKDRFSAEMPDATLATLKIQPSEPRDSAVYFCASGLSGGAGNQPQHFGDGTRLSIL.

This chain uses TRBV5-4 with TRBJ2-5; 7 nucleotides agree with TRBD1. CDR1 and CDR2 (germline): SGHNT, YYREEE (reference sequence). The V and J ends lost 4 bases and 5 bases, in that order; junction bases with no gene match: 17. This CDR3 has 17 residues. CDR3: CASSKAGLNRGTETQYF. Here the CDR3 DNA reads TGTGCCAGCAGCAAGGCGGGTCTAAACAGGGGTACGGAGACCCAGTACTTC.

The chain couples TRBV5-6 to TRBJ2-2, with D possibly matching TRBD2 (5 bases). CDR1 is SGHDT and CDR2 is YYEEEE in the germline V gene. The CDR3 length is 13 residues. The V end was cut by 4 bases, the J end by 6 bases, with 10 bases between. The CDR3 DNA sequence: TGTGCCAGCAGCCTAGAGAGGGCCGGGGAGCTGTTTTTT. Translation gives CASSLERAGELFF.

On this clone itself: An end of the junction differs from the germline gene, which may be a read error. The chain carries TRBV7-7 and TRBJ2-5; TRBD2 agrees at 8 bases. Germline V gene lookup returns CDR1 SSHAT and CDR2 FNYEAQ (reference sequence). The CDR3 is 15 amino acids. The CDR3 nucleotides are TGTGCTAGCAGCTTCTCGGGAGGGCCTGGTGAGACCCAGTACTTC. Translated: CASSFSGGPGETQYF.

The chain is built from TRBV27 and TRBJ2-7, with 9 bases lining up with TRBD2. V was pared by 3 bases and J by 3 bases, with 6 bases of the junction left unmatched. This CDR3 contains 15 residues. Germline V lookup: CDR1 MNHEY, CDR2 SMNVEV (reference sequence). The CDR3 sequence is CASSFKAGGFYEQYF. The DNA of the CDR3 is TGTGCCAGCAGTTTTAAAGCGGGAGGATTCTACGAGCAGTACTTC.

This clone was counted a single time. The chain combines TRBV5-1 with TRBJ1-4, with a possible D match to TRBD1 (5 bases). V lost 0 bases, J lost 1 base, and 16 bases lay in between. There are 18 residues in the CDR3. The germline gives CDR1 SGHRS, CDR2 YFSETQ. CDR3 region: CASSLGWDSLGTNEKLFF. The CDR3 nucleotides are TGCGCCAGCAGCTTGGGATGGGACTCCCTTGGAACTAATGAAAAACTGTTTTTT.

The rearrangement uses TRBV7-8 and TRBJ2-2, with TRBD1 identical over 9 bases. V gave up 5 bases and J gave up 5 bases; unmatched junction bases: 9. The CDR3 sequence is 16 residues long. Germline CDR1 SGHVS, CDR2 FQNEAQ. The CDR3 DNA is TGTGCCAGCAGCCGTGAAGGGACAGGGTATACCGGGGAGCTGTTTTTT. Translated, it gives CASSREGTGYTGELFF. The full variable domain, with the rest looked up from reference TRBV7-8 and TRBJ2-2, is GAGVSQSPRYKVAKRGQDVALRCDPISGHVSLFWYQQALGQGPEFLTYFQNEAQLDKSGLPSDRFFAERPEGSVSTLKIQRTQQEDSAVYLCASSREGTGYTGELFFGEGSRLTVL.